This is a list of T cell receptor beta chains from one sample in a study of long-term antiretroviral therapy in people with HIV. The protocol was immunoSEQ multiplex PCR, while the TCRdb copy is restricted to in-frame clones and leaves out a portion. In the table there are some 21,000 clones, approximately 90% of which are singletons. Here the sequenced sample was unsorted PBMCs, taken 2.3 years after starting antiretroviral therapy. The receptors were sampled from a man aged 55 to 70 with HIV. Each CDR3 is given with its conserved first and last residue.

v_call,cdr3_aa
TRBV14,CASSQAIGREYYGYTF
TRBV6-5,CASSFGSGETQYF
TRBV7-9,CASSFGNRGNTIYF
TRBV6-4,CASSEWGYSAGYTF
TRBV7-2,CASSSQGGGRTARDTQYF
TRBV19,CASIPGGRQATNEKLFF
TRBV10-3,CAARTGEGRPQHF
TRBV10-3,CAISPGPPEKLFF
TRBV9,CASSVNHGQSNTIYF
TRBV7-3,CASSLTLGTVDLNTGELFF
TRBV30,CAWEPGFNSPLHF
TRBV28,CASSLPGPGNQPQHF
TRBV7-3,CASSLRARGTNSPLHF
TRBV18,CASSPRSSQGRETQYF
TRBV9,CASSVSGQGSGYTF
TRBV9,CASSVRGGPYGYTF
TRBV5-8,CASSLQGAPGEQYF
TRBV10-3,CAISRDRTTNEKLFF
TRBV5-1,CASSLQGDFYGYTF
TRBV19,CASESPNTGELFF
TRBV7-9,CASSLIGSYGYTF
TRBV9,CASSGQGMAVTGELFF
TRBV23-1,CASSQSSSGRTHYEQYF
TRBV5-1,CASRRPGAEGEKLFF
TRBV7-9,CASSGQGSNTEAFF
TRBV18,CASSPGLAGGTDTQYF
TRBV7-3,CASSRALTDTQYF
TRBV7-3,CASSSDRVTEAFF
TRBV23-1,CASSRMCSNQPQHF
TRBV10-1,CASIRQGAGVYGYTF
TRBV4-3,CASSRARGEDTQYF
TRBV14,CASSPPTGPTSYEQYF